The present TCR beta chain was sequenced within a study of blood T cell repertoires in COVID-19 (dated by TCRdb to 2020 to 2022). Study-level background: Samples from collaborators originated in the United States, Italy and Spain and spanned both the acute and convalescent phases of COVID-19. Where HLA class I and class II types were available, the types were taken from metadata supplied by the sample provider, not from assay-based typing. Deeply sampled blood TCRbeta repertoires from subjects exposed to, actively infected with, or recovered from COVID-19 were included in the dataset. Nearly every sample came with metadata listing a de-identified subject ID, COVID-19 status, age in years and sex. The prospective study material was composed of cDNA or gDNA derived from T cells, B-cell-depleted T cells, or PBMCs. The repertoires were released in a freely available public database intended as a resource for research on the immune response to SARS-CoV-2. Samples were obtained from the ongoing ImmuneRACE study (first 160 participants) and from some 1,300 subjects provided by 6 global collaborators.

Cut back by 6 bases and 6 bases, the V and J ends lie 21 bases apart. Its CDR3 holds 14 amino acids, cysteine through phenylalanine. Only the CDR3 DNA stays, 42 bases, in frame from base 1. Per the germline V gene, SQVTM is the CDR1 and ANQGSEA is the CDR2. The immunoSEQ Assay, a bias-controlled multiplex PCR, was used to amplify TCRbeta CDR3 regions from genomic DNA. In the paper's pipeline: Nucleated cell counts per sample were estimated from amplification of reference gene primers within the assay. To quantify the absolute abundance of each unique TCRbeta CDR3 rearrangement, sequence reads were collapsed and filtered. For each sample, productive Simpson clonality was calculated as the square root of Simpson's diversity index across productive rearrangements. The table was pulled from immuneACCESS by TCRdb, which kept in-frame rearrangements only. Such tables lose some clones; where checked, under half of the loss comes from unresolved V genes, and the rest has no known cause. The D gene and trimming were derived from the DNA, and the V and J assignments and clone size from that table. This sample is represented by 150,000 to 200,000 clones; roughly 90% of them were singletons. The ten biggest clones cover 9.5% to 13% of the sample.

Study-wide conclusions, independent of this receptor: Clinical and demographic metadata were provided uncurated, with the amount varying by source and participant.

At one collaborating source in Seattle, patients were enrolled during active infection and were followed longitudinally through the course of disease. Each collaborating institution followed its own protocols to collect whole blood in K2EDTA tubes. Collaborator samples were shipped for TCRbeta analysis as frozen whole blood, isolated PBMCs, or DNA extracted from either sample type. This clone was recorded once. Its target antigen remains unknown. Per-nucleotide qualities are absent, and no much larger clonotype sits a single base away. This receptor was identified in a woman aged 55-69 years with COVID-19, enrolled during active disease. The rearranged segments are TRBV29-1 and TRBJ2-7; a weak D assignment points to TRBD2 (5 bases agree). The sample comprised peripheral blood. The sequenced DNA: TGCAGCGTGGCCGGCCTCAAGGTAGAGGGCGAGCAGTACTTC. Its protein reads: CSVAGLKVEGEQYF.